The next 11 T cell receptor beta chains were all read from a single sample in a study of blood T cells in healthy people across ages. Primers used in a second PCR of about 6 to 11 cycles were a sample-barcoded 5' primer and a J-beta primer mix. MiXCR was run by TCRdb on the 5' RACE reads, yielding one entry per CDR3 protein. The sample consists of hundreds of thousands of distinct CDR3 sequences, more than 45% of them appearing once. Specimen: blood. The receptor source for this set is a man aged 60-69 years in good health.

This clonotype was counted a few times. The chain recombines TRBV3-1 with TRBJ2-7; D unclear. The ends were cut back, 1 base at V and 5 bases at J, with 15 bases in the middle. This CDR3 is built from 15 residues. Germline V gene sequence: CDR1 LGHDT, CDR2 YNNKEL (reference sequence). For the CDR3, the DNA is TGTGCCAGCAGCCAAGGTTCTCTTATCGTCAACGAGCAGTACTTC. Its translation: CASSQGSLIVNEQYF.

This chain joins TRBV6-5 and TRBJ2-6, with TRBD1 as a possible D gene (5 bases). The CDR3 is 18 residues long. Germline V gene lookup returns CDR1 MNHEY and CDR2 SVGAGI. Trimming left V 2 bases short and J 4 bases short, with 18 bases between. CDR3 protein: CASSYGDWTTRGANVLTF. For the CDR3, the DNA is TGTGCCAGCAGTTACGGAGATTGGACAACGAGGGGGGCCAACGTCCTGACTTTC.

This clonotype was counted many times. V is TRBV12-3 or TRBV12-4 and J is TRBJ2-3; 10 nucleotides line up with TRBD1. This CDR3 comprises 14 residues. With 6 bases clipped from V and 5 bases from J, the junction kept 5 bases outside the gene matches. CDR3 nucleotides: TGTGCCAGCAGCCGGGACAGGGGACGAGATACGCAGTATTTT. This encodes CASSRDRGRDTQYF.

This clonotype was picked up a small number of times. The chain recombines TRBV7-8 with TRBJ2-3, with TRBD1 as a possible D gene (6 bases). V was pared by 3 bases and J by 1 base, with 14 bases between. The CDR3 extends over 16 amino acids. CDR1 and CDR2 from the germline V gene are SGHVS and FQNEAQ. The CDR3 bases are TGTGCCAGCAGCTTCGGGACAAGTGGGGGCACAGATACGCAGTATTTT. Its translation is CASSFGTSGGTDTQYF. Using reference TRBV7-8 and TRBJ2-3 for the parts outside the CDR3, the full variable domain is GAGVSQSPRYKVAKRGQDVALRCDPISGHVSLFWYQQALGQGPEFLTYFQNEAQLDKSGLPSDRFFAERPEGSVSTLKIQRTQQEDSAVYLCASSFGTSGGTDTQYFGPGTRLTVL.

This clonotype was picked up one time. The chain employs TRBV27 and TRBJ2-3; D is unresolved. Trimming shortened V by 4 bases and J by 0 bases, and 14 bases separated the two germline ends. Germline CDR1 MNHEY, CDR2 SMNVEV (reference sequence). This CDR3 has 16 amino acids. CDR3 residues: CASSSLRSLSTDTQYF. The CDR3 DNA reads TGTGCCAGCAGTTCGCTCCGCTCACTGAGCACAGATACGCAGTATTTT.

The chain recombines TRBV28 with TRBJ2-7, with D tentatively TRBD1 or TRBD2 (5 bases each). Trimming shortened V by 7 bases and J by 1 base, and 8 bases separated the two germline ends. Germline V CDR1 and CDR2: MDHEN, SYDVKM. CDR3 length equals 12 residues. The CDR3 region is CASKRGSYEQYF. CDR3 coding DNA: TGTGCCAGCAAGAGGGGATCCTACGAGCAGTACTTC.

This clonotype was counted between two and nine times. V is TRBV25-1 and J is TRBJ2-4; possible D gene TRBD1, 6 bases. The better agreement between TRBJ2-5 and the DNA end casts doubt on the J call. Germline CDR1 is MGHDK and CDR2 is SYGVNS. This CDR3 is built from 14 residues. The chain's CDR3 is CASSDRGYQETQYF. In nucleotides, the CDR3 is TGTGCCAGCAGTGACAGGGGTTACCAAGAGACCCAGTACTTC.

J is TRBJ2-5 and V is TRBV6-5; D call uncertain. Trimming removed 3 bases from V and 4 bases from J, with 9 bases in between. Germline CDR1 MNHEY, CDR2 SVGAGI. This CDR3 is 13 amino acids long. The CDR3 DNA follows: TGTGCCAGCAGTTATTTAGCAGGAGAGACCCAGTACTTC. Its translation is CASSYLAGETQYF.

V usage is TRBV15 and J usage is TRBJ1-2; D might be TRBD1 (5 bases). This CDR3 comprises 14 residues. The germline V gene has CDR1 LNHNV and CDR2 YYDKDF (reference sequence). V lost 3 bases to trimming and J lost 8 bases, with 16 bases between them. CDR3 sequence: CATSSQQAVSGYTF. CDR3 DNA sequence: TGTGCCACCAGCAGTCAACAGGCAGTCAGCGGCTACACCTTC.

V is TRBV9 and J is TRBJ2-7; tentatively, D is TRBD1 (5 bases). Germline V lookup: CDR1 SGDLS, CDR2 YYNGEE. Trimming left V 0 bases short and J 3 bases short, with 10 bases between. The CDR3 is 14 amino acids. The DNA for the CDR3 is TGTGCCAGCAGCGTAGCTGGGGCAGACTACGAGCAGTACTTC. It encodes CASSVAGADYEQYF.

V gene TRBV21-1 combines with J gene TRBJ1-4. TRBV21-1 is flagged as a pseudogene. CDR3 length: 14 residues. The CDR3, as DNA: TGTGCCAGCAGCATGTTCTCAACTAATGAAAAACTGTTTTTT. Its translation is CASSMFSTNEKLFF.